This record looks at one TCR beta chain sequence and its context. Its antigen specificity is not known. No much larger clonotype is one base removed from it; base qualities were not supplied. This sample was sequenced with an Illumina HiSeq 1500. TCRdb's own reprocessing of the public reads used fastp at Q25 and MiXCR and kept productive beta chains. Every CDR3 protein is listed once, alongside the most common genes and DNA of its rows. This sample gives approximately 990,000 distinct CDR3 sequences in total; around 30% of them show up just once. Jointly, the top ten make up over 13% of the sample. The data belong to a study of T cell repertoires in cytomegalovirus infection (dated by TCRdb to about 2019). Concerning the study at large: Recently identified HLA-C-restricted CMV epitopes, whose presentation resists viral immunomodulation, were targeted by peptide stimulations together with well-studied HLA-B-restricted epitopes. The HLA type of each donor mattered for the analysis, because public TCR beta signatures pointed to carriage of CMV infection along with the matching HLA type.

Per the publication, the treatment or condition label means: in vitro stimulation with specific CMV peptide epitopes to enrich CMV-specific T cells. The cysteine opens and the phenylalanine closes a CDR3 of 18 amino acids. Just CDR3 DNA is preserved here, 54 bases in frame from base 1. From a lookup of the germline V gene (reference sequence), CDR1 and CDR2 are LGHDT and YNNKEL. Trimming costs V 0 bases and J 4 bases, and their ends lie 16 bases apart. Findings and caveats that apply to the study as a whole: In both this cohort and an independent cohort of some 370 donors, the cumulative frequency of public TCR beta family members distinguished carriers of CMV infection plus the relevant HLA type. The ex vivo response was dominated by HLA-C-restricted CMV-specific TCR beta clonotypes, and the single most frequent clonotype in two of eight donors was supplied by these HLA-C-restricted clonotypes.

Sequencing used cultured CD8+ T cells from PBMCs, obtained from culture after CMV antigen stimulation. The clonotype originates from a human donor in good health (CMV status not recorded). Some clones in this sample may be carry-over from other donors' samples. The rearrangement joined TRBV3-1 to TRBJ1-6; too little of a D gene remains to name it. CDR3 reads: CASSQDLRVEAYNSPLHF. The DNA sequence reads TGTGCCAGCAGCCAAGATCTACGGGTAGAGGCTTATAATTCACCCCTCCACTTT.